Below are 13 T cell receptor beta chains sequenced from a single sample in a study of T-cell reconstitution after alpha-beta-depleted transplantation in children. Study results and limitations: T-cell counts and diversity at one year post-transplant came mainly from newly produced T cells.

The antigens these receptors bind are not known. As it was prepared, the TCRbeta library received unique molecular identifiers. TCRdb re-analysed the PCR reads in MiXCR, keeping a single row per CDR3 protein. In the table there are about 300,000 distinct CDR3 sequences, roughly 7.8% of which are singletons. The specimen comprised peripheral blood, sampled 360 days after TCRalphabeta/CD19-depleted stem cell transplant. The source of these receptors is a female patient younger than 10 who had a stem cell transplant for Fanconi anemia, so the T cells may come from the graft donor.

This rearrangement joins TRBV7-6 to TRBJ2-7; 8 nucleotides match TRBD2. Germline CDR1 reads SGHVS; CDR2 reads FNYEAQ. Trimming took 5 bases from V and 6 from J; bases not matched to a gene: 6. There are 13 residues in the CDR3. The chain's CDR3 is CASSPGGAGEQYF. CDR3 nucleotides: TGTGCCAGCAGCCCCGGGGGGGCGGGCGAGCAGTACTTC.

This clonotype appeared many times. CDR3 bases: TGTGCCAGCAGTTTGGGGGTCGCCGAGCAGTTCTTC. It is translated as CASSLGVAEQFF. The rearrangement joins TRBV28 to TRBJ2-1; D could derive from TRBD1 or TRBD2 (5 bases each). This CDR3 is built from 12 residues. CDR1 and CDR2 (germline): MDHEN, SYDVKM. Trimming took 3 bases from V and 10 from J, leaving 10 bases between them. Together with reference TRBV28 and TRBJ2-1, the CDR3 gives the full variable domain: DVKVTQSSRYLVKRTGEKVFLECVQDMDHENMFWYRQDPGLGLRLIYFSYDVKMKEKGDIPEGYSVSREKKERFSLILESASTNQTSMYLCASSLGVAEQFFGPGTRLTVL.

Here the CDR3 DNA reads TGTGCCAGCAGCTTCGGCGGGGGGGCCGGAGACACCGGGGAGCTGTTTTTT. Its protein product is CASSFGGGAGDTGELFF. This sequence joins TRBV11-2 and TRBJ2-2; TRBD2 matches 9 bases. The germline V gene has CDR1 SGHAT and CDR2 FQNNGV. The CDR3 runs 17 residues. The junction had 8 bases not matched to a gene; V was cut back by 3 bases and J by 3 bases.

This clonotype was seen a few times. The CDR3 loop reads CASSLLEEKQPQHF. CDR3 DNA: TGTGCCAGCAGTTTATTGGAGGAAAAGCAGCCCCAGCATTTT. The J gene is TRBJ1-5, the V gene TRBV12-3 or TRBV12-4; unclear D gene. This CDR3 contains 14 residues. The V gene lost 2 bases and the J gene lost 7 bases, with 12 bases spanning the gap.

This clonotype was observed at least ten times. The V and J genes are TRBV7-3 and TRBJ1-4, with no clear D. The CDR3 runs 15 residues. Between the trimmed V and J ends, which lost 2 bases and 7 bases, there was a span of 14 bases. CDR1 SGHTA and CDR2 FQGTGA come from the germline V gene. CDR3 in amino acids: CASSLLPGPGEKLFF. DNA for the CDR3: TGTGCCAGCAGCTTACTTCCGGGTCCGGGTGAAAAACTGTTTTTT. The entire variable domain, with the rest obtained from reference TRBV7-3 and TRBJ1-4, is as follows: GAGVSQTPSNKVTEKGKYVELRCDPISGHTALYWYRQSLGQGPEFLIYFQGTGAADDSGLPNDRFFAVRPEGSVSTLKIQRTERGDSAVYLCASSLLPGPGEKLFFGSGTQLSVL.

With respect to this clonotype: A read error is possible here, since a much larger clone lies one base away. The rearrangement joins TRBV5-5 to TRBJ2-5, with a tentative D call TRBD1 (5 bases). The CDR3 loop spans 14 amino acids. Germline V gene lookup returns CDR1 SGHKS and CDR2 YYEKEE (reference sequence). The CDR3 nucleotides are TGTGCCAGCAGCTTATTAGTAGGGGTGGAGACCGAGTACTTC. Translating it yields CASSLLVGVETEYF.

This clonotype appeared many times. CDR3 DNA: TGCAGCGTTGGACAAGAGACCCAGTACTTC. It yields the protein CSVGQETQYF. The chain recombines TRBV29-1 with TRBJ2-5; D not resolved. CDR3 length: 10 residues. V dropped 4 bases and J dropped 2 bases, with 2 bases sitting between them. Germline V CDR1 and CDR2: SQVTM, ANQGSEA.

This clonotype was counted between two and nine times. The chain couples TRBV5-4 to TRBJ2-4, with D perhaps matching TRBD2 (6 bases). V was cut by 4 bases and J by 5 bases, with 13 bases left in between. Germline V gene data show CDR1 as SGHNT and CDR2 as YYREEE (reference sequence). This CDR3 has 14 residues. DNA for the CDR3: TGTGCCAGCAGCCGAGGGGAGGCTCAAAACATTCAGTACTTC. Protein product: CASSRGEAQNIQYF.

The genes are TRBV3-1 and TRBJ2-3, with 12 bases lining up with TRBD2. Germline V gives CDR1 LGHDT, CDR2 YNNKEL (reference sequence). Germline trimming cut 4 bases from V and 0 bases from J; bases unmatched to any gene: 11. CDR3 length equals 19 residues. The CDR3 is CASSLYYPSGRVSTDTQYF. As DNA, the CDR3 is TGTGCCAGCAGCCTCTACTACCCTAGCGGGAGGGTAAGCACAGATACGCAGTATTTT.

The V call is TRBV24-1, the J call TRBJ2-1; 9 nucleotides align to TRBD2. The CDR3 consists of 14 residues. Per germline, CDR1 KGHDR and CDR2 SFDVKD. J gave up 10 bases and V 5 bases, and 8 bases lay outside the gene matches. The CDR3 sequence: CATSAGGGAGEQFF. CDR3 in DNA: TGTGCCACCAGTGCGGGCGGGGGGGCCGGGGAGCAGTTCTTC.

The sample holds a few counts of this clonotype. CDR3 DNA sequence: TGTGCCAGCTCACCCTTGGGGACAGATACGCAGTATTTT. It encodes CASSPLGTDTQYF. The chain couples TRBV18 to TRBJ2-3; D gene ambiguous. The V end lost 3 bases, the J end lost 3 bases, and 7 bases lay between the germline ends. The CDR3 is 13 residues long. From germline, CDR1 is KGHSH and CDR2 LQKENI.

The V call is TRBV29-1, the J call TRBJ1-2; weak D call: TRBD1 (6 bases). The CDR3 has 15 residues. V lost 5 bases, J lost 8 bases, and 24 bases lay in between. CDR1 is SQVTM, CDR2 ANQGSEA, per germline. The CDR3 coding sequence is TGCAGCGTTCCCCATAAGGGCCAGGGGTTCTTCGGCTACACCTTC. Amino acid sequence: CSVPHKGQGFFGYTF.

This clonotype was counted at least ten times. The rearrangement uses TRBV29-1 and TRBJ2-7, with TRBD1 identical over 8 bases. CDR1 SQVTM and CDR2 ANQGSEA come from the germline V gene. This CDR3 contains 15 residues. Unmatched junction bases numbered 6, after V lost 2 bases and J lost 0 bases. This CDR3 is CSVEIADRDSYEQYF. DNA for the CDR3: TGCAGCGTTGAAATTGCGGACAGGGACTCCTACGAGCAGTACTTC.